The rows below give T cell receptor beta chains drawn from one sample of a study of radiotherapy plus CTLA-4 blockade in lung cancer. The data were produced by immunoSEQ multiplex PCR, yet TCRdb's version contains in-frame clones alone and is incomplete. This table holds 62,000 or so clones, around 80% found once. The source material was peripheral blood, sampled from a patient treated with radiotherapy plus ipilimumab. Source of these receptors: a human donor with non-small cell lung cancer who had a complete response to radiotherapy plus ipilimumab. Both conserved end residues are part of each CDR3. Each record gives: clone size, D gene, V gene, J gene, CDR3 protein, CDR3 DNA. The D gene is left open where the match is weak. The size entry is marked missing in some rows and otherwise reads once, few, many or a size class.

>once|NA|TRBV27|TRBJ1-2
CASSSGQFYGYTF
TGTGCCAGCAGCTCTGGACAGTTCTATGGCTACACCTTC
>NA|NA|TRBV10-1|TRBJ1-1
CASSEGGELDTEAFF
TGCGCCAGCAGTGAGGGGGGAGAATTGGACACTGAAGCTTTCTTT
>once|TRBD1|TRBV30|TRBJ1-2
CAWSAPRQGVRANYGYTF
TGTGCCTGGAGTGCTCCGCGACAGGGGGTAAGGGCTAACTATGGCTACACCTTC
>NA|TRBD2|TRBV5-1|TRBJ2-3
CASSGGRVNTDTQYF
TGCGCCAGCAGTGGCGGGAGGGTAAATACAGATACGCAGTATTTT
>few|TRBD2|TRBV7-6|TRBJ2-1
CASSPSGTPYNEQFF
TGTGCCAGCAGCCCAAGCGGGACCCCCTACAATGAGCAGTTCTTC
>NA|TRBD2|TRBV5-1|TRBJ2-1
CASSRRRTSGLSSYNEQFF
TGCGCCAGCAGCCGCCGCAGGACTAGCGGGCTGAGCTCCTACAATGAGCAGTTCTTC
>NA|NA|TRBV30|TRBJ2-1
CAWRWGFEQFF
TGTGCCTGGAGATGGGGATTCGAGCAGTTCTTC
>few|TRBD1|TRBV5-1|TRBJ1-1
CASSILDRETEAFF
TGCGCCAGCAGCATCCTAGACAGGGAGACTGAAGCTTTCTTT
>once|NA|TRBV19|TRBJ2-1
CASSIGVHEQFF
TGTGCCAGTAGTATCGGGGTCCATGAGCAGTTCTTC
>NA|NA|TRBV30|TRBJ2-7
CACSTPSYEQYF
TGTGCCTGCTCAACTCCCTCCTACGAGCAGTACTTC
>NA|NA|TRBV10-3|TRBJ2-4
CAISEAGAKNIQYF
TGTGCCATCAGTGAGGCAGGGGCCAAAAACATTCAGTACTTC